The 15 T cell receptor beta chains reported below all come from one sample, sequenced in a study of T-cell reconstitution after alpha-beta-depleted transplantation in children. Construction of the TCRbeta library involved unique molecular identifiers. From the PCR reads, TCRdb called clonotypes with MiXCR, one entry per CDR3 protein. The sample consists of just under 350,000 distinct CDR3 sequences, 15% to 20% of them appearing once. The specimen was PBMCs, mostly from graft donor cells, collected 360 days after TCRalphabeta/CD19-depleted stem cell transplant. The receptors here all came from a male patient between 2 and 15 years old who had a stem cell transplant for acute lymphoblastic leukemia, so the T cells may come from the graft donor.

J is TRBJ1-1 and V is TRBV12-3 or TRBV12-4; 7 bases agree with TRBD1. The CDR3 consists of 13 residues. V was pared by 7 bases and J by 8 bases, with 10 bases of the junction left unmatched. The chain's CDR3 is CASTLGGGAEAFF. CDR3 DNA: TGTGCCAGCACCCTCGGAGGGGGCGCAGAAGCTTTCTTT.

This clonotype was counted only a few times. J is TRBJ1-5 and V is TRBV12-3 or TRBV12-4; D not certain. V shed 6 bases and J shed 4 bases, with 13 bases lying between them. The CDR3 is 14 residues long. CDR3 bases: TGTGCCAGCAGCCCTGACGGAGAGAATCAGCCCCAGCATTTT. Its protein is CASSPDGENQPQHF.

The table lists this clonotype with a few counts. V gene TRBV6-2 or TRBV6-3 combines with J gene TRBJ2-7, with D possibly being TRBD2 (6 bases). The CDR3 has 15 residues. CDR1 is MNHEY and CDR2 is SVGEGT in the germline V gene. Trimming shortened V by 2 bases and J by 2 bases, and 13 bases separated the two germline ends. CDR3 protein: CASSYHGGSPYEQYF. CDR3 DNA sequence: TGTGCCAGCAGTTACCACGGAGGGAGTCCCTACGAGCAGTACTTC.

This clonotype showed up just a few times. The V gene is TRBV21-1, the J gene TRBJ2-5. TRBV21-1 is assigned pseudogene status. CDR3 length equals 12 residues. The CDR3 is CASLTAQETQYF. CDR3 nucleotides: TGTGCCAGCCTAACGGCCCAAGAGACCCAGTACTTC.

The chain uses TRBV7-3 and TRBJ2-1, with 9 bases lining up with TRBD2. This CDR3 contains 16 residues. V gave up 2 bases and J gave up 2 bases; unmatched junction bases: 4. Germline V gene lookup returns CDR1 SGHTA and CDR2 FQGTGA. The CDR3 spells CASSLAGTSPYNEQFF. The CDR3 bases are TGTGCCAGCAGCTTAGCCGGGACTAGCCCCTACAATGAGCAGTTCTTC.

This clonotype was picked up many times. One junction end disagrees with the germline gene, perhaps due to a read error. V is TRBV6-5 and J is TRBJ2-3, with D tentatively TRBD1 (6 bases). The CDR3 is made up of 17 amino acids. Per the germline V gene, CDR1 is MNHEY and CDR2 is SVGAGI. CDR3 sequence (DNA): TGTGCCAGCAGCTACTCAAACCGGGACAAACACACAGATACGCAGTATTTT. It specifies CASSYSNRDKHTDTQYF.

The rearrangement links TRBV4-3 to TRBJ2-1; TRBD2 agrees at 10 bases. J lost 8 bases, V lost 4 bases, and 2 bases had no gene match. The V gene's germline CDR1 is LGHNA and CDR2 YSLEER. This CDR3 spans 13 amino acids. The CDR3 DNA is TGCGCCAGCAGCCGACTAGCGGGCCATGAGCAGTTCTTC. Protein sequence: CASSRLAGHEQFF.

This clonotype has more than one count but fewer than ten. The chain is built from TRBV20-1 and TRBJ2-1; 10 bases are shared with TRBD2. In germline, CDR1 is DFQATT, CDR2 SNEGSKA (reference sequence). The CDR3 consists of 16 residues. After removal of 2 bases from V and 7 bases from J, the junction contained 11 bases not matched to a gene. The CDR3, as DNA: TGCAGTGCTAGACCCCCGGGACTAGCGAAAATAAATGAGCAGTTCTTC. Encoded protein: CSARPPGLAKINEQFF.

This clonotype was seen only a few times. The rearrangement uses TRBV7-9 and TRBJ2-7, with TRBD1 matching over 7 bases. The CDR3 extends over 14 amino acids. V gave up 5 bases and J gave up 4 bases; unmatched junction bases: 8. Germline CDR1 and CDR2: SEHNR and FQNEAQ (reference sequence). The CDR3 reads CASSARDRVYEQYF. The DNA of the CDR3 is TGTGCCAGCAGCGCCCGGGACAGAGTTTACGAGCAGTACTTC.

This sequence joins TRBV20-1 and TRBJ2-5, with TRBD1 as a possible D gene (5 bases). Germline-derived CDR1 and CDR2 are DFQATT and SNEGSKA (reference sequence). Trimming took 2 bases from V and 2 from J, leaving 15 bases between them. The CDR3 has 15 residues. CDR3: CSARSSTGYQETQYF. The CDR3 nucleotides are TGCAGTGCTAGATCCTCAACAGGTTATCAAGAGACCCAGTACTTC.

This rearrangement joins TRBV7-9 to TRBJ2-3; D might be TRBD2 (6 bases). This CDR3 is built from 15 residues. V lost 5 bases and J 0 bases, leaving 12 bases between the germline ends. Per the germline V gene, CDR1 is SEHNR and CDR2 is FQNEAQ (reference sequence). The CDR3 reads CASSPSGPSTDTQYF. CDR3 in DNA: TGTGCCAGCAGCCCGAGCGGGCCTAGCACAGATACGCAGTATTTT. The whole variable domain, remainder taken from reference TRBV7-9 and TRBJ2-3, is DTGVSQNPRHKITKRGQNVTFRCDPISEHNRLYWYRQTLGQGPEFLTYFQNEAQLEKSRLLSDRFSAERPKGSFSTLEIQRTEQGDSAMYLCASSPSGPSTDTQYFGPGTRLTVL.

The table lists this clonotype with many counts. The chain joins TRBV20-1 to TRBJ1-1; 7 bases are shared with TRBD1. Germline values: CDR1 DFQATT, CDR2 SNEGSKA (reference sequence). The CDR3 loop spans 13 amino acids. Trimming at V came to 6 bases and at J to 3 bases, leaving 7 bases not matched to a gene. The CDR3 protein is CSAPATGDTEAFF. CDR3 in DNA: TGCAGTGCCCCGGCCACAGGGGACACTGAAGCTTTCTTT.

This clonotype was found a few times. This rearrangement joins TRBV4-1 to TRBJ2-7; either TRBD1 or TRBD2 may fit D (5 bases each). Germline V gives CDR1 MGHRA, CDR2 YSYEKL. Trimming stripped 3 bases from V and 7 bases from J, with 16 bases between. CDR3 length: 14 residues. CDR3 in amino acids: CASSQLGTPGEQYF. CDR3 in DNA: TGCGCCAGCAGCCAGTTAGGGACCCCGGGGGAGCAGTACTTC.

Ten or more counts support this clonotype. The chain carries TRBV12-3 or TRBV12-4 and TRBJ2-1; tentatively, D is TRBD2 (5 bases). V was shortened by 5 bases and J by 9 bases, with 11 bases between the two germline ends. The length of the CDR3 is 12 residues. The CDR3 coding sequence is TGTGCCAGCAGTCCGGACTGGAGTGAGCAGTTCTTC. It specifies CASSPDWSEQFF.

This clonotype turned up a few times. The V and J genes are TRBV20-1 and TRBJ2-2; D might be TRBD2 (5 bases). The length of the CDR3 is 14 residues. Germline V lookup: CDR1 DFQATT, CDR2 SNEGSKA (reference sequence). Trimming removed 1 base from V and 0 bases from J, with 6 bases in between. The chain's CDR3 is CSARVGANTGELFF. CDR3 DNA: TGCAGTGCTAGAGTCGGGGCGAACACCGGGGAGCTGTTTTTT.